The 15 T cell receptor beta chains reported below all come from one sample, sequenced in a study of CD4 T cells in relation to SARS-CoV-2 and coronaviruses. What these receptors recognize is not known. Here immunoSEQ multiplex PCR was the method, and the copy in TCRdb shows in-frame clones only, minus some. The sample consists of 20,000 or so clones, just under 80% of them appearing once. Before the COVID-19 pandemic, during about 2011-2019, CD4+ T cells were taken from unexposed donors. CD4+ T cells were isolated from the cells after 10 days of culture. The sample taken for sequencing was CD4+ T cells from PBMCs, cultured in vitro. The receptors here all came from a human donor in good health.

This clone has a single count. The rearrangement uses TRBV29-1 and TRBJ2-2, with D perhaps TRBD2 (5 bases). CDR1 and CDR2 (germline): SQVTM, ANQGSEA. This CDR3 region has 12 residues. V was pared by 6 bases and J by 1 base, with 6 bases between. CDR3 in amino acids: CSVGMNTGELFF. CDR3 sequence (DNA): TGCAGCGTCGGGATGAACACCGGGGAGCTGTTTTTT.

The chain joins TRBV30 to TRBJ2-5, with 9 bases fitting TRBD1. The trim removed 3 bases at V and 0 bases at J, leaving 8 bases unmatched. Per the germline V gene, CDR1 is GTSNPN and CDR2 is SVGIG (reference sequence). The CDR3 contains 16 residues. Here the CDR3 reads CAWRPPTGGHQETQYF. CDR3 in DNA: TGTGCCTGGAGACCCCCGACAGGGGGTCACCAAGAGACCCAGTACTTC. The whole variable domain, remainder taken from reference TRBV30 and TRBJ2-5, is SQTIHQWPATLVQPVGSPLSLECTVEGTSNPNLYWYRQAAGRGLQLLFYSVGIGQISSEVPQNLSASRPQDRQFILSSKKLLLSDSGFYLCAWRPPTGGHQETQYFGPGTRLLVL.

The rearrangement joins TRBV7-9 to TRBJ2-7; D is unclear. The CDR3 length is 12 residues. The germline V gene has CDR1 SEHNR and CDR2 FQNEAQ (reference sequence). Trimming cost V 4 bases and J 4 bases, with 8 bases left between them. CDR3 protein: CASSYQAYEQYF. CDR3 coding DNA: TGTGCCAGCAGCTACCAGGCATACGAGCAGTACTTC.

The rearrangement uses TRBV6-5 and TRBJ1-2, with a weak D call TRBD1 (5 bases). Trimming cost V 8 bases and J 4 bases, with 14 bases left between them. Per the germline V gene, CDR1 is MNHEY and CDR2 is SVGAGI. CDR3 length: 13 residues. CDR3 residues: CASLLGAVYGYTF. The DNA for the CDR3 is TGTGCCAGCCTCCTTGGGGCAGTCTATGGCTACACCTTC.

The chain has TRBV7-2 and TRBJ1-2, with TRBD1 matching 7 bases. The CDR3 consists of 13 residues. Looked up from germline, CDR1 is SGHTA and CDR2 is FQGNSA. V shed 5 bases and J 8 bases; nucleotides not matched to a gene: 8. The CDR3 nucleotides read TGTGCCAGCAGCCAAGTAGGGGGCTTGGGCTACACCTTC. As protein: CASSQVGGLGYTF.

This chain links TRBV5-1 with TRBJ1-2; 10 bases map to TRBD1. CDR1 and CDR2 (germline): SGHRS, YFSETQ. This CDR3 is 16 amino acids long. V gave up 4 bases and J gave up 3 bases; unmatched junction bases: 9. The CDR3 sequence is CASSPETGGMDYGYTF. CDR3 DNA sequence: TGCGCCAGCAGCCCCGAGACAGGGGGCATGGACTATGGCTACACCTTC.

This CDR3 reads CAWRGSSYEQYF. CDR3 coding DNA: TGTGCCTGGAGAGGAAGCTCCTACGAGCAGTACTTC. The rearrangement links TRBV30 to TRBJ2-7, with unresolved D. This CDR3 region has 12 residues. Germline-derived CDR1 and CDR2 are GTSNPN and SVGIG (reference sequence). With 3 bases removed from V and 0 bases from J, the gap between germline ends came to 6 bases.

The J gene is TRBJ1-5, the V gene TRBV2; maybe TRBD1 (5 bases). The CDR3 consists of 14 residues. Germline-derived CDR1 and CDR2 are SNHLY and FYNNEI. The V and J ends lost 5 bases and 5 bases respectively, with 13 bases between them. The DNA for the CDR3 is TGTGCCAGCAGTCCCGGGACGGTTTATCAGCCCCAGCATTTT. Encoded protein: CASSPGTVYQPQHF.

A single count supports this clone. This chain uses TRBV28 with TRBJ1-5; no clear D. V was shortened by 5 bases and J by 6 bases, with 11 bases between the two germline ends. The CDR3 runs to 13 residues. The germline CDR1 and CDR2 sequences are MDHEN and SYDVKM. CDR3 sequence reads: CASSAEGVQPQHF. CDR3 DNA sequence: TGTGCCAGCAGTGCTGAGGGTGTTCAGCCCCAGCATTTT. The whole variable domain, remainder taken from reference TRBV28 and TRBJ1-5, is DVKVTQSSRYLVKRTGEKVFLECVQDMDHENMFWYRQDPGLGLRLIYFSYDVKMKEKGDIPEGYSVSREKKERFSLILESASTNQTSMYLCASSAEGVQPQHFGDGTRLSIL.

The chain recombines TRBV28 with TRBJ2-1; D is perhaps TRBD2 (5 bases). Trimming removed 7 bases at V and 4 bases at J, with 11 bases between. The CDR3 has 13 amino acids. Germline V lookup: CDR1 MDHEN, CDR2 SYDVKM. The CDR3: CASTRPGYNEQFF. CDR3 sequence (DNA): TGTGCCAGCACGCGACCGGGGTACAATGAGCAGTTCTTC.

The J gene is TRBJ2-7, the V gene TRBV3-1 (or the pseudogene TRBV3-2); TRBD2 aligns across 8 bases. Germline V gene sequence: CDR1 LGHDT, CDR2 YNNKEL (reference sequence). The CDR3 is 16 residues long. With 0 bases clipped from V and 9 bases from J, the junction kept 13 bases outside the gene matches. CDR3 bases: TGTGCCAGCAGCCAAGATTTCACTAGCGGCCCCCTCGGGCAGTACTTC. It yields the protein CASSQDFTSGPLGQYF.

V is TRBV7-8 and J is TRBJ2-3, with D uncertain. From germline, CDR1 is SGHVS and CDR2 FQNEAQ. The CDR3 has 11 amino acids. Trimming removed 3 bases at V and 6 bases at J, with 4 bases between. The chain's CDR3 is CASSLIDTQYF. The CDR3 coding sequence is TGTGCCAGCAGCTTGATTGATACGCAGTATTTT.

This chain uses TRBV28 with TRBJ2-6; 10 bases are a match to TRBD1. V was pared by 3 bases and J by 3 bases, with 5 bases of the junction left unmatched. The CDR3 is 17 residues long. CDR1 and CDR2 (germline): MDHEN, SYDVKM. The CDR3 DNA sequence: TGTGCCAGCAGTTTGCGACAGGGGGCGCTTGGGGCCAACGTCCTGACTTTC. This gives the protein CASSLRQGALGANVLTF.

The gene calls are TRBV5-1 and TRBJ2-7; D is undetermined. Trimming took 1 base from V and 10 from J, leaving 18 bases between them. CDR3 size: 14 residues. Per the germline V gene, CDR1 is SGHRS and CDR2 is YFSETQ. CDR3 residues: CASSLSGMVEFQYF. For the CDR3, the DNA is TGCGCCAGCAGCTTGTCGGGCATGGTGGAATTCCAGTACTTC.

A single count supports this clone. The rearrangement links TRBV24-1 to TRBJ2-1; D uncertain. Between the trimmed V and J ends, which lost 4 bases and 4 bases, there was a span of 10 bases. The germline V gene has CDR1 KGHDR and CDR2 SFDVKD. This CDR3 is 14 amino acids long. The CDR3 here is CATSERPLYNEQFF. As DNA, the CDR3 is TGTGCCACCAGTGAAAGGCCGTTGTACAATGAGCAGTTCTTC.